The 22 T cell receptor beta chains given below trace back to one sample, sequenced in a study of CD8+CD57+ T cells in acquired aplastic anemia. Patients chosen for sequencing had shown CD8+CD57+ cell expansion by flow cytometry. Genomic DNA acted as the template from which TCR beta VDJ combination and CDR3 sequence profiling were carried out. TCRdb re-called the reads with MiXCR, one entry per CDR3 protein. The data hold some 170,000 distinct CDR3 sequences, with 45% to 55% observed a single time. The sequencing sample was made of sorted CD4+, CD8+, or CD8+CD57+ T cells (not recorded which) from PBMCs. All receptors come from a human donor with aplastic anemia.

This clonotype was detected once. The chain employs TRBV7-2 and TRBJ1-6, with D unclear. Trimming cost V 5 bases and J 9 bases, with 17 bases left between them. The CDR3 extends over 15 amino acids. Germline lookup yields CDR1 SGHTA and CDR2 FQGNSA. CDR3 sequence reads: CASSRDYGLSSPLHF. The CDR3 DNA is TGTGCCAGCAGCCGAGACTACGGCTTAAGTTCACCCCTCCACTTT.

V and J are TRBV24-1 and TRBJ1-2; weak D call: TRBD1 (5 bases). CDR1 and CDR2 (germline): KGHDR, SFDVKD. V shed 6 bases and J shed 7 bases, with 20 bases lying between them. This CDR3 has 15 residues. CDR3 sequence (DNA): TGTGCCACCAGTAGTATAGGGACCCGGAAAGGTGGCTACACCTTC. As protein: CATSSIGTRKGGYTF.

The rearrangement links TRBV10-2 to TRBJ2-7; TRBD2 is a possible D gene (5 bases). CDR3 length equals 13 residues. The ends were cut back, 2 bases at V and 6 bases at J, with 11 bases in the middle. Germline V gene data show CDR1 as WSHSY and CDR2 as SAAADI. The CDR3 here is CASSEIPGSEQYF. CDR3 nucleotides: TGCGCCAGCAGTGAGATTCCGGGGAGCGAGCAGTACTTC.

The J gene is TRBJ1-5, the V gene TRBV24-1; weak D call: TRBD1 (6 bases). The germline gives CDR1 KGHDR, CDR2 SFDVKD. With 5 bases removed from V and 4 bases from J, the gap between germline ends came to 17 bases. The CDR3 covers 16 residues. The CDR3 spells CATSAPGRDINQPQHF. The CDR3 region has the DNA TGTGCCACCAGTGCCCCCGGCCGGGACATTAATCAGCCCCAGCATTTT.

The chain couples TRBV20-1 to TRBJ1-2, with D possibly being TRBD1 (5 bases). The CDR3 sequence is 11 residues long. Germline V gene lookup returns CDR1 DFQATT and CDR2 SNEGSKA (reference sequence). V lost 3 bases to trimming and J lost 8 bases, with 10 bases between them. This CDR3 is CSASSPGGYTF. The CDR3 coding sequence is TGCAGTGCTAGTTCCCCAGGGGGCTACACCTTC.

The chain employs TRBV11-2 and TRBJ1-5; D remains ambiguous. The V gene's germline CDR1 is SGHAT and CDR2 FQNNGV. The CDR3 has 12 amino acids. With 1 base removed from V and 10 bases from J, the gap between germline ends came to 8 bases. In DNA, the CDR3 is TGTGCCAGCAGCTTAGGCGTGTCACCCCAGCATTTT. Translating it yields CASSLGVSPQHF.

This clonotype occurred many times. This sequence joins TRBV7-9 and TRBJ2-5, with D perhaps matching TRBD2 (5 bases). Trimming removed 1 base from V and 0 bases from J, with 6 bases in between. The CDR3 extends over 14 amino acids. Germline CDR1 is SEHNR and CDR2 is FQNEAQ (reference sequence). Here the CDR3 DNA reads TGTGCCAGCAGCTTAGGGAGGTACCAAGAGACCCAGTACTTC. Protein product: CASSLGRYQETQYF.

The CDR3 DNA is TGTGCCAGCAGCTGGGAGCCCCAAACAGATACGCAGTATTTT. Its translation is CASSWEPQTDTQYF. The chain has TRBV5-4 and TRBJ2-3, with D possibly matching TRBD2 (5 bases). This CDR3 is built from 14 residues. The germline gives CDR1 SGHNT, CDR2 YYREEE (reference sequence). Trimming shortened V by 3 bases and J by 3 bases, and 11 bases separated the two germline ends.

The CDR3: CSAREFDRVSAKTQYF. DNA of the CDR3: TGCAGTGCTAGGGAGTTCGACAGGGTCTCAGCGAAGACCCAGTACTTC. The chain employs TRBV20-1 and TRBJ2-5, with 7 bases lining up with TRBD1. CDR3 length equals 16 residues. Germline V gene data show CDR1 as DFQATT and CDR2 as SNEGSKA (reference sequence). V was pared by 3 bases and J by 6 bases, with 16 bases of the junction left unmatched.

This clonotype was seen repeatedly, ten times or more. The chain recombines TRBV7-3 with TRBJ1-5; D is undetermined. Trimming pared 5 bases from V and 1 base from J, leaving 12 bases between. The CDR3 consists of 15 residues. Germline V gene sequence: CDR1 SGHTA, CDR2 FQGTGA. The CDR3 reads CASSPLIGSNQPQHF. The CDR3 DNA reads TGTGCCAGCAGCCCCCTCATAGGCAGCAATCAGCCCCAGCATTTT.

The sample holds many counts of this clonotype. DNA for the CDR3: TGTGCCAGCAGCCTACAAGACAGGGCGATGGAGACCCAGTACTTC. It translates to CASSLQDRAMETQYF. This sequence joins TRBV14 and TRBJ2-5, with TRBD1 matching over 7 bases. This CDR3 comprises 15 residues. Germline CDR1 reads SGHDN; CDR2 reads FVKESK. The trim removed 4 bases at V and 5 bases at J, leaving 10 bases unmatched. The variable domain in full, with the rest retrieved from reference TRBV14 and TRBJ2-5, is EAGVTQFPSHSVIEKGQTVTLRCDPISGHDNLYWYRRVMGKEIKFLLHFVKESKQDESGMPNNRFLAERTGGTYSTLKVQPAELEDSGVYFCASSLQDRAMETQYFGPGTRLLVL.

This sequence joins TRBV9 and TRBJ2-6; D tentatively reads TRBD1 or TRBD2 (5 bases each). Germline CDR1 is SGDLS and CDR2 is YYNGEE. CDR3 length: 15 amino acids. Trimming removed 4 bases from V and 2 bases from J, with 10 bases in between. In DNA form, the CDR3 reads TGTGCCAGCAGCCACGTGGGGGCTGGGGCCAACGTCCTGACTTTC. Translation gives CASSHVGAGANVLTF. Filled out from reference TRBV9 and TRBJ2-6, the complete variable domain reads DSGVTQTPKHLITATGQRVTLRCSPRSGDLSVYWYQQSLDQGLQFLIQYYNGEERAKGNILERFSAQQFPDLHSELNLSSLELGDSALYFCASSHVGAGANVLTFGAGSRLTVL.

This clonotype has ten or more counts. The rearrangement links TRBV5-1 to TRBJ2-2; 9 bases agree with TRBD1. With V trimmed by 2 bases and J by 6 bases, 11 bases remained unmatched. The germline V gene encodes CDR1 SGHRS and CDR2 YFSETQ. CDR3 length: 17 residues. CDR3 amino acids: CASSLNTGTGRAGELFF. DNA of the CDR3: TGCGCCAGCAGCTTAAACACCGGGACAGGGCGGGCCGGGGAGCTGTTTTTT.

This clonotype turned up a few times. The chain recombines TRBV2 with TRBJ1-6; D unresolved. CDR1 and CDR2 (germline): SNHLY, FYNNEI. CDR3 size: 13 residues. V was trimmed by 2 bases and J by 11 bases, leaving 10 bases between them. CDR3 protein: CASSESIYAPLHF. CDR3 bases: TGTGCCAGCAGTGAATCCATTTATGCACCCCTCCACTTT.

This clonotype was found many times. V and J are TRBV5-6 and TRBJ2-3; TRBD1 might be the D (6 bases). CDR3 length: 14 residues. Germline CDR1 reads SGHDT; CDR2 reads YYEEEE. V lost 4 bases to trimming and J lost 0 bases, with 9 bases between them. CDR3 DNA: TGTGCCAGCAGCCGAGGACAGAGCACAGATACGCAGTATTTT. Protein sequence: CASSRGQSTDTQYF. The full variable domain, completed using reference TRBV5-6 and TRBJ2-3, is DAGVTQSPTHLIKTRGQQVTLRCSPKSGHDTVSWYQQALGQGPQFIFQYYEEEERQRGNFPDRFSGHQFPNYSSELNVNALLLGDSALYLCASSRGQSTDTQYFGPGTRLTVL.

CDR3 nucleotides: TGTGCCAGCAAGGTGGGCGATGAGCAGTTCTTC. Amino acid sequence: CASKVGDEQFF. V usage is TRBV11-3 and J usage is TRBJ2-1; D unresolved. Trimming took 7 bases from V and 8 from J, leaving 9 bases between them. The germline CDR1 and CDR2 sequences are SGHNT and YENEEA. The CDR3 loop spans 11 amino acids.

This chain uses TRBV6-2 or TRBV6-3 with TRBJ2-2; 7 nucleotides agree with TRBD1. Germline-derived CDR1 and CDR2 are MNHEY and SVGEGT. The V segment lost 6 bases and the J segment 2 bases; nucleotides outside the gene matches: 6. The CDR3 has 15 residues. The CDR3 DNA reads as TGTGCCAGCAGAAAGGGACAGTTAAACACCGGGGAGCTGTTTTTT. Amino acid sequence: CASRKGQLNTGELFF.

In its sample, this clonotype was seen many times. The chain recombines TRBV3-1 with TRBJ1-1, with D hard to call. There are 11 residues in the CDR3. V was cut by 0 bases and J by 8 bases, with 4 bases left in between. The V gene's germline CDR1 is LGHDT and CDR2 YNNKEL (reference sequence). CDR3 DNA sequence: TGTGCCAGCAGCCAAGACATGGAAGCTTTCTTT. Translating it yields CASSQDMEAFF.

The chain joins TRBV19 to TRBJ1-6; D perhaps matches TRBD1 (5 bases). Germline values: CDR1 LNHDA, CDR2 SQIVND (reference sequence). V lost 5 bases and J 7 bases, leaving 9 bases between the germline ends. CDR3 size: 13 residues. CDR3 DNA sequence: TGTGCCAGTAGTCTTGGACAAAATTCACCCCTCCACTTT. Translation gives CASSLGQNSPLHF.

The chain has TRBV6-2 or TRBV6-3 and TRBJ1-2; D is undetermined. With 0 bases removed from V and 4 bases from J, the gap between germline ends came to 21 bases. The CDR3 is 18 residues long. Per the germline V gene, CDR1 is MNHEY and CDR2 is SVGEGT. The CDR3 spells CASSYSDGSAWGIYGYTF. DNA for the CDR3: TGTGCCAGCAGTTACTCGGATGGGAGCGCATGGGGTATCTATGGCTACACCTTC.

This chain joins TRBV12-3 or TRBV12-4 and TRBJ1-5; D is ambiguous. V was cut by 3 bases and J by 0 bases, with 9 bases left in between. CDR3 length: 15 amino acids. The DNA for the CDR3 is TGTGCCAGCAGTTTTACCAGGCATAGCAATCAGCCCCAGCATTTT. It codes for CASSFTRHSNQPQHF.

This clonotype has just a few counts. The rearrangement joins TRBV2 to TRBJ1-6, with a possible D match to TRBD1 (6 bases). The CDR3 spans 14 residues. Per germline, CDR1 SNHLY and CDR2 FYNNEI. Trimming stripped 6 bases from V and 12 bases from J, with 18 bases between. The CDR3 region is CASRFNREGEPLHF. For the CDR3, the DNA is TGTGCCAGCAGATTTAACAGGGAGGGGGAACCCCTCCACTTT.